The rows below give T cell receptor beta chains drawn from one sample of a study of T-cell reconstitution after alpha-beta-depleted transplantation in children. MiXCR, applied by TCRdb to the PCR reads, yields one record per CDR3 protein. The repertoire holds nearly 550,000 distinct CDR3 sequences, with 15% to 20% as singletons. The specimen was PBMCs from the stem cell graft donor, collected from the stem cell graft. These receptor sequences come from a human donor who donated a stem cell graft to a child with acute lymphoblastic leukemia. The CDR3 runs from the conserved cysteine through the conserved F or W. D genes are given only for firm matches. The listing skips clone size in some rows; elsewhere it reads once, few, many or a size class.

V gene,clone size,J gene,D gene,CDR3 DNA,CDR3 protein
TRBV27,many,TRBJ2-7,.,TGTGCCAGCAGTTTAATCTACGAGCAGTACTTC,CASSLIYEQYF
TRBV12-3/TRBV12-4,.,TRBJ2-7,TRBD1,TGTGCCAGCAGTCGGACAGGGGGCCGGAACGAGCAGTACTTC,CASSRTGGRNEQYF
TRBV3-1,.,TRBJ1-1,.,TGTGCCAGCAGCCAAGATTGGGGACCGAACACTGAAGCTTTCTTT,CASSQDWGPNTEAFF
TRBV6-6,.,TRBJ2-3,.,TGTGCCAGCAGTTCGACTTGGGGGGATACGCAGTATTTT,CASSSTWGDTQYF
TRBV20-1,few,TRBJ1-4,TRBD1,TGCAGTGCTCCGACTGAAAAAAAGAACAGGGGACCGGGGGAAAAACTGTTTTTT,CSAPTEKKNRGPGEKLFF
TRBV7-2,.,TRBJ2-7,TRBD2,TGTGCCAGCAGCCGGGGACTAGCGGGAGCCCCCGAGCAGTACTTC,CASSRGLAGAPEQYF
TRBV12-3/TRBV12-4,few,TRBJ1-2,.,TGTGCCAGCAGTTTAGAAAAGGCCTACGTCGGTGATGGCTACACCTTC,CASSLEKAYVGDGYTF
TRBV7-2,few,TRBJ2-7,TRBD2,TGTGCCAGCAGCGGGACTAGCGGGACTGGCTTCGAGCAGTACTTC,CASSGTSGTGFEQYF
TRBV7-3,.,TRBJ2-1,.,TGTGCCAGCAGCCCCTCTCGGACAGAATACAATGAGCAGTTCTTC,CASSPSRTEYNEQFF
TRBV12-3/TRBV12-4,.,TRBJ2-1,TRBD2,TGTGCCAGCAGTCCGCGGGAGGGCCATTACAATGAGCAGTTCTTC,CASSPREGHYNEQFF
TRBV21-1,.,TRBJ2-7,.,TGTGCCAGCAGCAATACTAGCGGGACGGGATGCGAGCAGTACTTC,CASSNTSGTGCEQYF
TRBV27,few,TRBJ2-7,TRBD1,TGTGCCAGCAGTCCAGGGACAGGGGGCTTCGAGCAGTACTTC,CASSPGTGGFEQYF
TRBV20-1,few,TRBJ1-1,.,TGCAGTGCTCCTAAACAGGTGAACACTGAAGCTTTCTTT,CSAPKQVNTEAFF
TRBV12-3/TRBV12-4,.,TRBJ2-7,TRBD1,TGTGCCAGCAGTAAGGGACAGGGTTCCTACGAGCAGTACTTC,CASSKGQGSYEQYF
TRBV20-1,.,TRBJ2-5,.,TGCAGTGCTAGAACAGGGAGGTCCCCAAAAGAGACCCAGTACTTC,CSARTGRSPKETQYF
TRBV5-1,.,TRBJ1-4,.,TGCGCCAGCAGCGCTAGGACAGTAGTAAGGGGGGATGAAAAACTGTTTTTT,CASSARTVVRGDEKLFF
TRBV7-9,.,TRBJ2-7,.,TGTGCCAGCAGCGCGGGGGCCCCATCTAGGGGGGAGCAGTACTTC,CASSAGAPSRGEQYF
TRBV7-3,many,TRBJ2-4,TRBD1,TGTGCCAGCAGCTTAACGTTGACAGGGACCAAAAACATTCAGTACTTC,CASSLTLTGTKNIQYF
TRBV4-2,.,TRBJ1-3,.,TGTGCCAGCAGCCAAGCCCTGGGATCTCTCCTTATGACAGCCCAAGGAAACACCATATATTTT,CASSQALGSLLMTAQGNTIYF
TRBV7-2,.,TRBJ2-2,.,TGTGCCAGCAGCTTAGAAATCTACTCCACCGGGGAGCTGTTTTTT,CASSLEIYSTGELFF
TRBV11-2,.,TRBJ2-4,TRBD2,TGTGCCAGCAGCGAAACTAGCGGCGTAAACATTCAGTACTTC,CASSETSGVNIQYF
TRBV20-1,few,TRBJ2-7,TRBD2,TGCAGTCCCCGCCCCCACAGCGGGAGTTACGAGCAGTACTTC,CSPRPHSGSYEQYF
TRBV3-1,few,TRBJ2-4,.,TGTGCCAGCAGCCAAGAAGCAGGGGGCGGGGGCATTCAGTACTTC,CASSQEAGGGGIQYF
TRBV5-1,.,TRBJ2-7,TRBD2,TGCGCCAGCAGCTTGGCCCCGACTAGCGGGACCGCCTACGAGCAGTACTTC,CASSLAPTSGTAYEQYF
TRBV11-1,.,TRBJ2-6,TRBD1,TGTGCCAGCAGCTTAGAGGGACAGGTCTGGTCTGGGGCCAACGTCCTGACTTTC,CASSLEGQVWSGANVLTF
TRBV20-1,.,TRBJ2-2,.,TGCAGTGCTAGAGGGGCCTATTCGAACACCGGGGAGCTGTTTTTT,CSARGAYSNTGELFF
TRBV7-7,.,TRBJ2-3,TRBD2,TGTGCCAGCAGCTTAGGGCAACCGGGACTAGCGGCTACAGATACGCAGTATTTT,CASSLGQPGLAATDTQYF
TRBV12-3/TRBV12-4,few,TRBJ2-5,TRBD2,TGTGCCAGCACCCCCGGACTAGCGAAGGCCCAGTACTTC,CASTPGLAKAQYF
TRBV15,.,TRBJ2-1,.,TGTGCCACCAGCAGAGCGAGCTCCTACAATGAGCAGTTCTTC,CATSRASSYNEQFF
TRBV29-1,.,TRBJ1-1,TRBD1,TGCAGCGCCCTAGGACAGGGCTTTAACACTGAAGCTTTCTTT,CSALGQGFNTEAFF
TRBV20-1,few,TRBJ1-2,TRBD1,TGCAGTGCTTCAGGGGGGACGGGGGGCGAATCACTATCAAGTGGCTACACCTTC,CSASGGTGGESLSSGYTF
TRBV6-5,.,TRBJ2-5,.,TGTGCCAGCAGTTACTCGTATGTCTCGGAGACCCAGTACTTC,CASSYSYVSETQYF
TRBV5-1,.,TRBJ2-7,TRBD2,TGCGCCAGCACCTGGGTAGGACTAGCGGGAGGACGGGACGAGCAGTACTTC,CASTWVGLAGGRDEQYF
TRBV5-1,.,TRBJ2-5,.,TGCGCCAGCAGCTTGTTACAGCAGGGAGAGACCCAGTACTTC,CASSLLQQGETQYF
TRBV27,.,TRBJ2-7,TRBD2,TGTGCCAGCAGTTGGGACCCAGCGGGAGTTCCCTTTGACCAGTACTTC,CASSWDPAGVPFDQYF
TRBV2,few,TRBJ1-2,.,TGTGCCAGCAGTGAGTTTATGCTGGGACCGCAACCATATGGCTACACCTTC,CASSEFMLGPQPYGYTF
TRBV6-2/TRBV6-3,.,TRBJ2-3,.,TGTGCCAGCAGGTCAGGGAGAGATACGCAGTATTTT,CASRSGRDTQYF
TRBV19,.,TRBJ2-7,.,TGTGCCAGTAGTATTACGGGGGACGAGCAGTACTTC,CASSITGDEQYF
TRBV5-5,.,TRBJ1-1,.,TGTGCCAGCAGCTTCACTTGGGACGGATTGAACACTGAAGCTTTCTTT,CASSFTWDGLNTEAFF
TRBV20-1,few,TRBJ1-2,.,TGCAGTGCTAGAATGGCAGGGGAAAACTATGGCTACACCTTC,CSARMAGENYGYTF
TRBV4-1,.,TRBJ1-1,TRBD1,TGCGCCAGCAGCATCGTGGGTGGGGCAGGGGGGAACACTGAAGCTTTCTTT,CASSIVGGAGGNTEAFF
TRBV27,few,TRBJ2-4,TRBD2,TGTGCCAGCAGAAGTGGGGAGGGATCCAAAAACATTCAGTACTTC,CASRSGEGSKNIQYF
TRBV30,.,TRBJ1-2,.,TGTGCCTGGAGTGGAGGGACTAACTATGGCTACACCTTC,CAWSGGTNYGYTF
TRBV5-1,few,TRBJ2-7,TRBD2,TGCGCCAGCACTAGCGGAAACTACGAGCAGTACTTC,CASTSGNYEQYF
TRBV12-3/TRBV12-4,few,TRBJ2-2,TRBD2,TGTGGGTGTCTAGCGGGAGGAGAGCACACCGGGGAGCTGTTTTTT,CGCLAGGEHTGELFF
TRBV19,few,TRBJ2-2,.,TGTGCCAGTGCCGGGACGGCAAACACCGGGGAGCTGTTTTTT,CASAGTANTGELFF
TRBV12-3/TRBV12-4,.,TRBJ1-1,.,TGTGCCAGCAGTTTTAGGGTCCAGAACACTGAAGCTTTCTTT,CASSFRVQNTEAFF
TRBV10-3,.,TRBJ2-3,.,TGTGCCATCAGTGAGTCAAGGCGGTACACAGATACGCAGTATTTT,CAISESRRYTDTQYF
TRBV12-3/TRBV12-4,few,TRBJ1-5,.,TGTGCCAGCAGCCAAGGAGGGGGAAGTCAGCCCCAGCATTTT,CASSQGGGSQPQHF
TRBV4-1,.,TRBJ1-1,.,TGCGCCAGCAGCCAAGAAATACAGGCGGGGACAAGGGGGTTAAGGACTGAAGCTTTCTTT,CASSQEIQAGTRGLRTEAFF
TRBV20-1,.,TRBJ1-5,.,TGCAGTGCTAGAGATCCTGGAACTTATCAGCCCCAGCATTTT,CSARDPGTYQPQHF
TRBV9,.,TRBJ1-5,.,TGTGCCAGCAGCGTCGCGGATCAGCCCCAGCATTTT,CASSVADQPQHF
TRBV19,few,TRBJ1-2,.,TGTGCCAGTAGAACCCTCACGGAGGATACCTATGGCTACACCTTC,CASRTLTEDTYGYTF